This T cell receptor beta chain was captured by sequencing in a study of blood T cell repertoires in COVID-19. Turning to the study itself: In each case, the material was cDNA or gDNA derived from T cells, B-cell-depleted T cells, or PBMCs.

As originally analysed: Nucleated cell number was recorded as an estimate derived from reference gene primer amplification. Using immunoSEQ multiplex PCR, the repertoire was profiled, and TCRdb retains in-frame clones only, with some absent. V, J and clone size were drawn from that table, and D and trimming were deduced from the DNA. The sample holds about 50,000 clones, 70% to 90% seen once. Germline loops: CDR1 MNHEY, CDR2 SMNVEV (reference sequence). This CDR3 has 13 residues. V lost 8 bases to trimming and J lost 0 bases, with 10 bases between them. The sample taken for sequencing was peripheral blood. The V and J genes are TRBV27 and TRBJ1-1; a possible D gene is TRBD1 (5 bases). This receptor was taken from a man between 65 and 79 years old with acute or convalescent COVID-19. In DNA form, the CDR3 reads TGTGCCAGCTCCATAGGGGTGAACACTGAAGCTTTCTTT. This sequence encodes CASSIGVNTEAFF.